This is a list of T cell receptor beta chains from one sample in a study of T cells in Graves' hyperthyroidism and ophthalmopathy. From the multiplex PCR reads, TCRdb called clonotypes with MiXCR, one entry per CDR3 protein. The sample lists 750,000 to 900,000 distinct CDR3 sequences; over 35% were seen once. The sequenced sample was blood. These receptors were collected from a man aged 18 to 35 with Graves' hyperthyroidism. CDR3s include the opening cysteine and the closing phenylalanine or tryptophan. The order of the fields is J gene, V gene, D gene, clone size, CDR3 protein, CDR3 DNA. D genes are given only for firm matches. The size of a clone is reported for some rows only, either as once, few or many, or as a class for expanded clones.

TRBJ1-2 | TRBV11-3 | TRBD1 | - | CASSSRQGAQSGYTF | TGTGCCAGCAGTTCTAGACAGGGGGCACAAAGTGGCTACACCTTC
TRBJ1-2 | TRBV9 | TRBD1 | many | CASSPTGQATSGYTF | TGTGCCAGCAGCCCAACCGGACAGGCCACGAGTGGCTACACCTTC
TRBJ2-7 | TRBV20-1 | - | few | CSAPFGGSTYEQYF | TGCAGTGCGCCCTTTGGGGGGAGTACCTACGAGCAGTACTTC
TRBJ2-2 | TRBV20-1 | TRBD2 | - | CSGHLAGNTGELFF | TGCAGTGGCCACCTAGCGGGGAACACCGGGGAGCTGTTTTTT
TRBJ2-7 | TRBV7-2 | - | - | CASSLDRAGKITYEQYF | TGTGCCAGCAGCTTAGATAGGGCAGGGAAAATAACCTACGAGCAGTACTTC
TRBJ2-6 | TRBV5-4 | - | many | CASSLDRNSGANVLTF | TGTGCCAGCAGCTTGGACAGAAACTCTGGGGCCAACGTCCTGACTTTC
TRBJ1-6 | TRBV13 | - | many | CASREGISPLHF | TGTGCCAGCAGGGAGGGGATTTCACCCCTCCACTTT
TRBJ1-1 | TRBV19 | - | few | CASSITQRGVNTEAFF | TGTGCCAGTAGTATAACGCAGAGGGGGGTGAACACTGAAGCTTTCTTT
TRBJ1-2 | TRBV6-1 | - | - | CASSYSYWARGRNGYTF | TGTGCCAGCAGTTACTCTTACTGGGCCAGGGGTAGAAATGGCTACACCTTC
TRBJ2-2 | TRBV29-1 | - | - | CSVGDRERNIGELFF | TGCAGCGTTGGCGACCGAGAAAGAAACATCGGGGAGCTGTTTTTT
TRBJ2-5 | TRBV9 | - | - | CASSGSSGKETQYF | TGTGCCAGCAGCGGGAGTAGCGGTAAAGAGACCCAGTACTTC
TRBJ1-1 | TRBV7-3 | TRBD1 | - | CASSWDRGGEAFF | TGTGCCAGCAGCTGGGACAGGGGTGGCGAAGCTTTCTTT
TRBJ1-5 | TRBV6-5 | - | many | CASSTTGLSNQPQHF | TGTGCCAGCAGCACGACAGGTCTGAGCAATCAGCCCCAGCATTTT
TRBJ1-2 | TRBV29-1 | - | many | CSLDSYGYTF | TGCAGCTTGGACAGCTATGGCTACACCTTC
TRBJ2-5 | TRBV7-7 | TRBD2 | few | CASSSHQGGETQYF | TGTGCTAGCAGCTCGCATCAGGGAGGGGAGACCCAGTACTTC
TRBJ2-3 | TRBV19 | TRBD1 | few | CASSRQGSTDTQYF | TGTGCCAGTAGTCGACAGGGGAGCACAGATACGCAGTATTTT
TRBJ1-4 | TRBV5-4 | - | - | CASSQDWAVEEKLFF | TGTGCCAGCAGCCAAGACTGGGCAGTGGAGGAAAAACTGTTTTTT
TRBJ1-5 | TRBV10-3 | - | - | CATIGQPQHF | TGTGCCACCATAGGGCAGCCCCAGCATTTT
TRBJ2-2 | TRBV4-3 | - | - | CASSRARGTGELFF | TGCGCCAGCAGCCGAGCCCGGGGCACCGGGGAGCTGTTTTTT
TRBJ1-1 | TRBV29-1 | - | many | CSVDGRGVFF | TGCAGCGTTGACGGCCGGGGGGTTTTCTTT
TRBJ2-5 | TRBV29-1 | - | many | CSVEGWADRETQYF | TGCAGCGTTGAAGGATGGGCGGATAGAGAGACCCAGTACTTC
TRBJ1-2 | TRBV19 | - | many | CASTKDYGYTF | TGTGCCAGTACCAAGGACTATGGCTACACCTTC
TRBJ1-5 | TRBV15 | - | - | CATSRDSAGSNQPQHF | TGTGCCACCAGCAGAGATAGTGCGGGGAGCAATCAGCCCCAGCATTTT
TRBJ1-5 | TRBV2 | TRBD1 | many | CASRSRGSQPQHF | TGTGCCAGCAGAAGCAGGGGGAGTCAGCCCCAGCATTTT
TRBJ1-4 | TRBV7-2 | - | - | CATPDGFNEKLFF | TGTGCCACCCCTGACGGATTTAATGAAAAACTGTTTTTT
TRBJ1-5 | TRBV14 | TRBD1 | once | CASSPRTGSQPQHF | TGTGCCAGCAGCCCTCGGACAGGGTCCCAGCCCCAGCATTTT
TRBJ1-1 | TRBV20-1 | - | - | CSARRPRGTEAFF | TGCAGTGCCCGACGGCCCCGGGGCACTGAAGCTTTCTTT
TRBJ2-7 | TRBV7-2 | - | few | CASSLRSGRPYEQYF | TGTGCCAGCAGCTTACGGTCAGGGAGGCCCTACGAGCAGTACTTC
TRBJ1-1 | TRBV6-5 | - | few | CASSIRGDRNTEAFF | TGTGCCAGCAGTATCCGGGGCGACCGGAACACTGAAGCTTTCTTT
TRBJ2-7 | TRBV7-9 | - | many | CASSWTTEQYF | TGTGCCAGCAGCTGGACTACGGAGCAGTACTTC
TRBJ1-3 | TRBV4-1 | - | - | CASSQDMWGNTIYF | TGCGCCAGCAGCCAAGATATGTGGGGAAACACCATATATTTT
TRBJ1-4 | TRBV15 | - | - | CATSRTGRPNTEKLFF | TGTGCCACCAGCAGGACCGGGAGACCGAACACTGAAAAACTGTTTTTT
TRBJ2-5 | TRBV2 | - | many | CASSGDAGALYF | TGTGCCAGCAGTGGGGACGCAGGAGCCCTGTACTTC
TRBJ1-6 | TRBV4-1 | TRBD1 | few | CASSQRTGTGSTLHF | TGCGCCAGCAGCCAACGAACCGGGACAGGGAGCACCCTCCACTTT
TRBJ1-5 | TRBV5-1 | - | many | CASSLDSYSNQPQHF | TGTGCCAGCAGTCTCGACAGTTATAGCAATCAGCCCCAGCATTTT
TRBJ2-5 | TRBV2 | - | few | CASSGSSGGHQETQYF | TGTGCCAGCAGTGGTTCCTCGGGGGGCCACCAAGAGACCCAGTACTTC
TRBJ2-2 | TRBV29-1 | TRBD1 | - | CSGGGSGELFF | TGCAGCGGAGGGGGCTCCGGGGAGCTGTTTTTT
TRBJ2-5 | TRBV2 | - | many | CASSDGVEETQYF | TGTGCCAGCAGTGACGGCGTCGAGGAGACCCAGTACTTC
TRBJ1-1 | TRBV7-2 | - | many | CASSLGGTNTEAFF | TGTGCCAGCTCCCTCGGAGGGACGAACACTGAAGCTTTCTTT